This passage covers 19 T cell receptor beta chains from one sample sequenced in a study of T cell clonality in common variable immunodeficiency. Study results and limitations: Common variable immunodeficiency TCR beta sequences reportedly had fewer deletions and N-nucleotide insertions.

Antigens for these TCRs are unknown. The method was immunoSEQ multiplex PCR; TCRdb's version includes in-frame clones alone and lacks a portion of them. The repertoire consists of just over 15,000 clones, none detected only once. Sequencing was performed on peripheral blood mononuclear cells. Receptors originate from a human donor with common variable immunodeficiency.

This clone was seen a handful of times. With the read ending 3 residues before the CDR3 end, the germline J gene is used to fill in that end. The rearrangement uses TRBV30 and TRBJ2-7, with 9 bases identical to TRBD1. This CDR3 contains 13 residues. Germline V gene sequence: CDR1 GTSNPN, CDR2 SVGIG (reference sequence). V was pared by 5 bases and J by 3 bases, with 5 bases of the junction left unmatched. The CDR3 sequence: CAWGTGYNYEQYF. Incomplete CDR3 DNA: TGTGCCTGGGGGACAGGGTACAACTACGAG.

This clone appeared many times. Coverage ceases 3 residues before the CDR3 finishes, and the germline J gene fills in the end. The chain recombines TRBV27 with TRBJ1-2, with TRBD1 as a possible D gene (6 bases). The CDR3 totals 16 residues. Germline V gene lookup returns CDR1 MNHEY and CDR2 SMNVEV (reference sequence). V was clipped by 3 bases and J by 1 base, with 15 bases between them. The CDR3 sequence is CASSFAGTTYNYGYTF. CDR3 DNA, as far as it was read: TGTGCCAGCAGTTTCGCCGGGACAACCTATAACTATGGC.

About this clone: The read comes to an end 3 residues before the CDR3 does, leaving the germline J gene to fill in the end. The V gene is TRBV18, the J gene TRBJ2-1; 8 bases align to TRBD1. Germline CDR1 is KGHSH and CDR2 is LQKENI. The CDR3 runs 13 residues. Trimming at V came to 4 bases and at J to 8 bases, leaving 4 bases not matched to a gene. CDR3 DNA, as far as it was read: TGTGCCAGCTCACTAGAACAGGGGGATGAG. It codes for CASSLEQGDE. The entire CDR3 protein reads CASSLEQGDEQFF.

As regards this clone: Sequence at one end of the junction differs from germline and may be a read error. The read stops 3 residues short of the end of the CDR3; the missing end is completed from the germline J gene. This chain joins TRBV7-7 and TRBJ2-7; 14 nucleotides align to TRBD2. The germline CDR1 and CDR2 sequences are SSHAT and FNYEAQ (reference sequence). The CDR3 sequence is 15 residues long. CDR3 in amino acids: CASSPGTSGSYEQYF. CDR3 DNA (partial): TGTGCTAGCAGCCCTGGGACTAGCGGGAGTTACGAG. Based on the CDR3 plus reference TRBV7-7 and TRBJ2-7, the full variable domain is GAGVSQSPRYKVTKRGQDVTLRCDPISSHATLYWYQQALGQGPEFLTYFNYEAQPDKSGLPSDRFSAERPEGSISTLTIQRTEQRDSAMYRCASSPGTSGSYEQYFGPGTRLTVT.

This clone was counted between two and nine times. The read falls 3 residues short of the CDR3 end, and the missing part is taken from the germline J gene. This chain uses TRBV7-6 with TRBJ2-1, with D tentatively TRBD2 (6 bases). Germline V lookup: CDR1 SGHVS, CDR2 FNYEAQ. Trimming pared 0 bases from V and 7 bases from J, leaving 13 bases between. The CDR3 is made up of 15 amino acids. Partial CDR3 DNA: TGTGCCAGCAGCTTAGCGGCGGGGCCTGCGAATGAG. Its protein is CASSLAAGPANE. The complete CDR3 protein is CASSLAAGPANEQFF.

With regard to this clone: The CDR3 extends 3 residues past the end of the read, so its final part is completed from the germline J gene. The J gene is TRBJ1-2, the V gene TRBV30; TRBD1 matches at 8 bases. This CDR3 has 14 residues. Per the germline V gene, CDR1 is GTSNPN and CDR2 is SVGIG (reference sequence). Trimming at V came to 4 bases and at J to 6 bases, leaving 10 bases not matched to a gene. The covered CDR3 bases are TGTGCCTGGAAACTTTGGGACAGGTTGAATGGC. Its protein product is CAWKLWDRLNG. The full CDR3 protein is CAWKLWDRLNGYTF.

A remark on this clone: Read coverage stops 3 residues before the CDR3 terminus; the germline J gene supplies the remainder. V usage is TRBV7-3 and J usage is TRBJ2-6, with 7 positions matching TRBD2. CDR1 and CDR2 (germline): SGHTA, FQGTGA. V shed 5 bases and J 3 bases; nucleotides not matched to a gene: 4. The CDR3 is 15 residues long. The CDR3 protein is CASSPGTIGANVLTF. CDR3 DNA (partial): TGTGCCAGCAGCCCTGGGACTATTGGGGCCAACGTC.

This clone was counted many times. The sequenced part of the CDR3 DNA is TGTGCCAGTGGACCACCGGGACTAGCGGGCGTCTCCTACGAG. Its protein product is CASGPPGLAGVSYE. The whole CDR3 protein is CASGPPGLAGVSYEQYF. The chain carries TRBV19 and TRBJ2-7; 12 positions match TRBD2. The missing CDR3 end, 3 residues past where the read stops, is filled in from the germline J gene. Germline-derived CDR1 and CDR2 are LNHDA and SQIVND (reference sequence). The junction had 11 bases not matched to a gene; V was cut back by 8 bases and J by 0 bases. The CDR3 covers 17 residues. Based on the CDR3 plus reference TRBV19 and TRBJ2-7, the full variable domain is DGGITQSPKYLFRKEGQNVTLSCEQNLNHDAMYWYRQDPGQGLRLIYYSQIVNDFQKGDIAEGYSVSREKKESFPLTVTSAQKNPTAFYLCASGPPGLAGVSYEQYFGPGTRLTVT.

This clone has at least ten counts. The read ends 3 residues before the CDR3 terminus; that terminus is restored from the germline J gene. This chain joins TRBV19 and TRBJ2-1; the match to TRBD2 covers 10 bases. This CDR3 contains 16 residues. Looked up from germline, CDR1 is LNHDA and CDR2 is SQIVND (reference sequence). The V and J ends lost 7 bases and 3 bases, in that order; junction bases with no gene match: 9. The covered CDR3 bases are TGTGCCAGTAATGGGCTAGCGGGGGCCTACTACAATGAG. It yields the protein CASNGLAGAYYNE. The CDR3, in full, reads CASNGLAGAYYNEQFF.

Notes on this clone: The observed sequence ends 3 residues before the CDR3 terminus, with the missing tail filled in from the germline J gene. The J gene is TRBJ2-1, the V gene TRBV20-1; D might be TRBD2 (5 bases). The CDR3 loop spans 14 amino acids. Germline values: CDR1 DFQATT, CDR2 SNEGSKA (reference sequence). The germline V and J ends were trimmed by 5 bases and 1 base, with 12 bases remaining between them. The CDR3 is CSALPGGSYNEQFF. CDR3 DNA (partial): TGCAGTGCTTTGCCCGGCGGGTCCTACAATGAG.

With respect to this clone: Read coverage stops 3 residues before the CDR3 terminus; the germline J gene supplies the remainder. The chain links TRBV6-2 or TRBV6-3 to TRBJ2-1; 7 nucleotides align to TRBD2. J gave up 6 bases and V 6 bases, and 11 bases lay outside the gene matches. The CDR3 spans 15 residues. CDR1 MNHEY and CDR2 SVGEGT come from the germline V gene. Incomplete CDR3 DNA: TGTGCCAGCAGCAACCCGGGGAGGGTTCGCAATGAG. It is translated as CASSNPGRVRNE. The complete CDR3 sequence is CASSNPGRVRNEQFF.

Here the CDR3 reads CASSLGQGGDTQYF. The CDR3 DNA, read in part, is TGTGCCAGCAGCTTGGGACAGGGAGGCGATACG. J is TRBJ2-3 and V is TRBV7-6; 9 bases are a match to TRBD1. The read stops 3 residues short of the end of the CDR3; the missing end is completed from the germline J gene. Germline CDR1 reads SGHVS; CDR2 reads FNYEAQ. CDR3 size: 14 residues. After removal of 3 bases from V and 6 bases from J, the junction contained 4 bases not matched to a gene.

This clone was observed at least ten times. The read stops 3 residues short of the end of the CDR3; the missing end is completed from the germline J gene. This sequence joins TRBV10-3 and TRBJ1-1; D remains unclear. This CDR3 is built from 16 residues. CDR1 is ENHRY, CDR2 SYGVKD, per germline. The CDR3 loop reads CAISESLGRASVVAFF. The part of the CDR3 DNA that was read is TGTGCCATCAGTGAGTCGCTAGGCCGAGCCTCAGTGGTA.

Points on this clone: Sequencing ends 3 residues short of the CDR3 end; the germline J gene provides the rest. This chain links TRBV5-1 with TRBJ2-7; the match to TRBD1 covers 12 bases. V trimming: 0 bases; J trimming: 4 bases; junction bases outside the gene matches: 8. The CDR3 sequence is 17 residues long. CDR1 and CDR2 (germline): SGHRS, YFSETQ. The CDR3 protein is CASSLGPGQGAGYEQYF. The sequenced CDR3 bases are TGCGCCAGCAGCTTGGGGCCGGGACAGGGGGCGGGATACGAG.

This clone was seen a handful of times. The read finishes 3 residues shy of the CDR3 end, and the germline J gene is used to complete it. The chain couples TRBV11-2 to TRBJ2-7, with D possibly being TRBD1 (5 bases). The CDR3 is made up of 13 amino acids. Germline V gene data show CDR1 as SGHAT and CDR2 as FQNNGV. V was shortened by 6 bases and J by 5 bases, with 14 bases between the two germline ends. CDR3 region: CASRLARVDEQYF. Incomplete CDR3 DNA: TGTGCCAGCAGGTTGGCCAGGGTGGACGAG. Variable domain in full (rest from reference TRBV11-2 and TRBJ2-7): EAGVAQSPRYKIIEKRQSVAFWCNPISGHATLYWYQQILGQGPKLLIQFQNNGVVDDSQLPKDRFSAERLKGVDSTLKIQPAKLEDSAVYLCASRLARVDEQYFGPGTRLTVT.

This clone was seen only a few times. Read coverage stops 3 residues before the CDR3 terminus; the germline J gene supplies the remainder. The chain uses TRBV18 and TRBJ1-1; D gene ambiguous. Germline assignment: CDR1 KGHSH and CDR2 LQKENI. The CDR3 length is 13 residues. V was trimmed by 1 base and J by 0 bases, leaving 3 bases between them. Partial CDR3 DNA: TGTGCCAGCTCACCACAGGTGAACACTGAA. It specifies CASSPQVNTE. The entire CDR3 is CASSPQVNTEAFF.

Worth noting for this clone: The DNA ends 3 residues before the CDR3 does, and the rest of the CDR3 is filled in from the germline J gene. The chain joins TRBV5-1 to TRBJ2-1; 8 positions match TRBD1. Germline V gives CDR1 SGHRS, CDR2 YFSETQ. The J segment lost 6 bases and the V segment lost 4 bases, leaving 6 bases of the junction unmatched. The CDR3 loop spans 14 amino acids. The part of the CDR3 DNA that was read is TGCGCCAGCAGCCCGAGACAGGGGAGCAATGAG. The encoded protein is CASSPRQGSNE. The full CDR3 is CASSPRQGSNEQFF. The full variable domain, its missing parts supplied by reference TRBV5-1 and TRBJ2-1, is KAGVTQTPRYLIKTRGQQVTLSCSPISGHRSVSWYQQTPGQGLQFLFEYFSETQRNKGNFPGRFSGRQFSNSRSEMNVSTLELGDSALYLCASSPRQGSNEQFFGPGTRLTVL.

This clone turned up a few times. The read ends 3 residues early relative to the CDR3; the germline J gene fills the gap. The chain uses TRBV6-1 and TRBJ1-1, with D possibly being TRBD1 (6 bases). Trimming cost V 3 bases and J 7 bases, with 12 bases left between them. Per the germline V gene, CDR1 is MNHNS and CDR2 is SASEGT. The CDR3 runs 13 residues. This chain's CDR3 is CASSEQGPFEAFF. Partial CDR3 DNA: TGTGCCAGCAGTGAGCAGGGGCCTTTTGAA.

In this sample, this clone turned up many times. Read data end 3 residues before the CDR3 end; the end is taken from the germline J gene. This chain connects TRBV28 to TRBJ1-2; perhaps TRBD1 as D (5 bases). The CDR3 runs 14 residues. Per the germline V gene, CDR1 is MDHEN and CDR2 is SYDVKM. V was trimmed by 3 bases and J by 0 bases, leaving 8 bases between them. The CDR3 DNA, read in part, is TGTGCCAGCAGTTTCCCAGGGTCTAACTATGGC. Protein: CASSFPGSNYG. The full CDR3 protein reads CASSFPGSNYGYTF.